The rows below give T cell receptor beta chains drawn from one sample of a study of blood T cell repertoires in COVID-19. Measured with immunoSEQ multiplex PCR; TCRdb has only the in-frame clones, and not every one. The sample carries 100,000 to 150,000 clones, about 84% recorded once. The material sequenced was peripheral blood. These receptors all come from a human donor in a cohort sampled during active COVID-19. The CDR3 runs from the conserved cysteine through the conserved F or W. The D gene is left open where the match is weak. Size is omitted from some rows. Given values are once, few, many or a class for expanded clones.

clone_size,j_call,d_call,v_call,cdr3_nt,cdr3_aa
NA,TRBJ2-5,NA,TRBV7-9,TGTGCCAGCAGCCCCACTAGCTTGGGCCAAGAGACCCAGTACTTC,CASSPTSLGQETQYF
NA,TRBJ2-3,NA,TRBV15,TGTGCCACCACCGCCGAGATTGGGTATGCGGAGGGAACAGATACGCAGTATTTT,CATTAEIGYAEGTDTQYF
NA,TRBJ2-1,NA,TRBV7-7,TGTGCCAGCAGCTTAAGACTAGAGGGCAATGAGCAGTTCTTC,CASSLRLEGNEQFF
NA,TRBJ1-1,NA,TRBV7-9,TGTGCCAGCAGCTTAACGCAGGGAAACACTGAAGCTTTCTTT,CASSLTQGNTEAFF
NA,TRBJ2-5,TRBD1,TRBV3-1/TRBV3-2,TGTGCCAGCAGCCCCCGGGACAGGGAGAGAGAGACCCAGTACTTC,CASSPRDRERETQYF
NA,TRBJ1-4,NA,TRBV7-4,TGTGCCAGCAGCTTAGGAGTACAGTCTAATGAAAAACTGTTTTTT,CASSLGVQSNEKLFF
NA,TRBJ2-3,TRBD2,TRBV5-6,TGTGCCAGCAGCTTGGACCTCCTAGCGGGACTAGATACGCAGTATTTT,CASSLDLLAGLDTQYF
once,TRBJ1-5,TRBD1,TRBV5-4,TGTGCCAGCAGCCCCGACAGGGCCAATCAGCCCCAGCATTTT,CASSPDRANQPQHF
NA,TRBJ1-2,NA,TRBV28,TGTGCCAGCTACCCGAATGACAGGTCGGAGCTCTCCTTC,CASYPNDRSELSF
NA,TRBJ2-7,TRBD2,TRBV6-6,TGTGCCAGCAGTTACCTAACTAGCGGGTACGAGCAGTACTTC,CASSYLTSGYEQYF
NA,TRBJ2-7,TRBD2,TRBV27,TGTGCCAGCAGTTTATCGGTACTCCCCGGACTAGCTTTCGGCGAGCAGTACTTC,CASSLSVLPGLAFGEQYF
NA,TRBJ1-3,NA,TRBV6-2/TRBV6-3,TGTGCCAGCAGTTACATGGGGCGAGGAGCTGGAAACACCATATATTTT,CASSYMGRGAGNTIYF
NA,TRBJ2-7,NA,TRBV5-6,TGTGCCAGCAGCAGAGCGAACTCCTACGAGCAGTACTTC,CASSRANSYEQYF
NA,TRBJ2-3,NA,TRBV5-5,TGTGCCAGCAGCGCAAACATGGGCACAGATACGCAGTATTTT,CASSANMGTDTQYF
NA,TRBJ2-2,NA,TRBV15,TGTGCCACCAGCAGAGATTTTCAGGCGGGCGGGGAGCTGTTTTTT,CATSRDFQAGGELFF
NA,TRBJ1-4,NA,TRBV12-3/TRBV12-4,TGTGCCAGCACCGCGGGGATCGGCGATATGTTTTTT,CASTAGIGDMFF
few,TRBJ2-7,TRBD1,TRBV7-9,TGTGCCAGCAGAGGACAGGACTTCTCCTACGAGCAGTACTTC,CASRGQDFSYEQYF
NA,TRBJ1-1,NA,TRBV27,TGTGCCAGCCATGCAGGGAGAGGAGGGACTGAAGCTTTCTTT,CASHAGRGGTEAFF
NA,TRBJ2-5,NA,TRBV29-1,TGCAGCGTTGTCCAGCGAGGAACGGGAGAGACCCAGTACTTC,CSVVQRGTGETQYF
NA,TRBJ2-5,NA,TRBV18,TGTGCCAGCTCAGCGCAAGAGACCCAGTACTTC,CASSAQETQYF
few,TRBJ2-7,NA,TRBV7-9,TGTGCCAGCAGCTTTACAAACCCGGGGACACCGACCTACGAGCAGTACTTC,CASSFTNPGTPTYEQYF
NA,TRBJ2-1,NA,TRBV7-9,TGTGCCAGCAGCTTTGTCTATTCCAACAATGAGCAGTTCTTC,CASSFVYSNNEQFF
NA,TRBJ2-3,TRBD2,TRBV7-9,TGTGCCAGCCGGGAGGGCCAGGGAGAAGATACGCAGTATTTT,CASREGQGEDTQYF
NA,TRBJ2-1,TRBD1,TRBV10-2,TGCGCCAGCACAATGACAGGGCCCGGGGATGAGCAGTTCTTC,CASTMTGPGDEQFF
NA,TRBJ2-7,TRBD1,TRBV5-1,TGCGCCAGCAGCGCCCGGGACAGGGGAACTTACGAGCAGTACTTC,CASSARDRGTYEQYF
NA,TRBJ1-3,NA,TRBV6-5,TGTGCCAGCAGCCGGACACCGAACTCTGGAAACACCATATATTTT,CASSRTPNSGNTIYF
NA,TRBJ1-5,TRBD1,TRBV10-3,TGTGCCATCAGTGATCAGGACAGGGGCAATCAGCCCCAGCATTTT,CAISDQDRGNQPQHF
NA,TRBJ2-1,TRBD2,TRBV24-1,TGTGCCACCAGTGATATCACTCTTGGGGGACTAGCATCCTACAATGAGCAGTTCTTC,CATSDITLGGLASYNEQFF
NA,TRBJ1-3,NA,TRBV25-1,TGTGCCACGGTGAGGGACTCTGGAAACACCATATATTTT,CATVRDSGNTIYF
NA,TRBJ2-2,NA,TRBV2,TGTGCCAGCAGTTACCAGGAGGACTATAAACACACCGGGGAGCTGTTTTTT,CASSYQEDYKHTGELFF
NA,TRBJ2-5,TRBD1,TRBV27,TGTGCCAGCAGTTTCCCGCCCGGGACAGGGGGCCCCTCTAGAGAGACCCAGTACTTC,CASSFPPGTGGPSRETQYF
NA,TRBJ2-1,NA,TRBV7-2,TGTGCCAGCAGCTTTCAGTACAATGAGCAGTTCTTC,CASSFQYNEQFF
NA,TRBJ2-1,TRBD2,TRBV4-1,TGCGCCAGCAGCCCGCTAGCGGGACCTAGGTACAATGAGCAGTTCTTC,CASSPLAGPRYNEQFF
NA,TRBJ2-5,NA,TRBV7-8,TGTGCCAGCAGCATAAAAGAGACCCAGTACTTC,CASSIKETQYF
NA,TRBJ2-1,NA,TRBV24-1,TGTGCCACCAGTGACACAATTAGAGGTGAGCAGTTCTTC,CATSDTIRGEQFF
few,TRBJ2-7,TRBD1,TRBV29-1,TGCAGCGTTGCAGGGACAGGGAGATACGAGCAGTACTTC,CSVAGTGRYEQYF
NA,TRBJ1-3,TRBD1,TRBV6-5,TGTGCCAGCAGATGGACAGGGGGCTTGAACACCATATATTTT,CASRWTGGLNTIYF
once,TRBJ2-6,NA,TRBV13,TGTGCCAGCAGCTTAAGGGGCTCTGGGGCCAACGTCCTGACTTTC,CASSLRGSGANVLTF
NA,TRBJ2-1,NA,TRBV19,TGTGCCAGTAGTATAGGAGGGTCCTACAATGAGCAGTTCTTC,CASSIGGSYNEQFF
NA,TRBJ2-1,TRBD2,TRBV2,TGTGCCAGCAGTCCACTAGCGGGAGGCAGGAGTGGTGAGCAGTTCTTC,CASSPLAGGRSGEQFF
NA,TRBJ2-2,NA,TRBV2,TGTGCCAGCAGTGAATCGGGGTTCCCCGGGGAGCTGTTTTTT,CASSESGFPGELFF
NA,TRBJ2-1,NA,TRBV6-5,TGTGCCAGCAGCTTAAATAGCGGTCCCTACAATGAGCAGTTCTTC,CASSLNSGPYNEQFF
NA,TRBJ1-1,TRBD1,TRBV29-1,TGCAGCGTTCAGGACAGGGGGCTGAACACTGAAGCTTTCTTT,CSVQDRGLNTEAFF
NA,TRBJ2-1,TRBD2,TRBV7-8,TGTGCCAGCAGCTTAGGGACTAGCGGGAGGTTTTCCAATGAGCAGTTCTTC,CASSLGTSGRFSNEQFF
NA,TRBJ2-3,NA,TRBV18,TGTGCCAGCTCAGATAGTATCTCCACAGATACGCAGTATTTT,CASSDSISTDTQYF
NA,TRBJ2-7,TRBD2,TRBV7-2,TGTGCCAGCAGCTTAGCCGGGCGGGGACTAGCGGGATTTGAGCAGTACTTC,CASSLAGRGLAGFEQYF
NA,TRBJ2-7,NA,TRBV7-7,TGTGCTAGCAGCCCGCGACTCGGCTCCTACGAGCAGTACTTC,CASSPRLGSYEQYF
NA,TRBJ1-4,NA,TRBV19,TGTGCCAGTAGGACGCCAAAGGGGGAAAAACTGTTTTTT,CASRTPKGEKLFF
NA,TRBJ2-2,TRBD2,TRBV28,TGTGCCAGCAGTCTCGGACTAGCGGGAGGCACCGGGGAGCTGTTTTTT,CASSLGLAGGTGELFF
NA,TRBJ1-1,NA,TRBV5-4,TGTGCCAGCAGCTTAGTGAGGGCCCGCCACACTGAAGCTTTCTTT,CASSLVRARHTEAFF
NA,TRBJ2-6,NA,TRBV7-9,TGTGCCAGCAGCTTACTAGGGGTGGTTGGGGCCAACGTCCTGACTTTC,CASSLLGVVGANVLTF
NA,TRBJ2-2,NA,TRBV27,TGTGCCAGCAGTTTTTTTGGGGAGTCCGGGGAGCTGTTTTTT,CASSFFGESGELFF
NA,TRBJ1-5,TRBD1,TRBV27,TGTGCCAGCAGTTTAGGACAGGGGGTAAGCAATCAGCCCCAGCATTTT,CASSLGQGVSNQPQHF